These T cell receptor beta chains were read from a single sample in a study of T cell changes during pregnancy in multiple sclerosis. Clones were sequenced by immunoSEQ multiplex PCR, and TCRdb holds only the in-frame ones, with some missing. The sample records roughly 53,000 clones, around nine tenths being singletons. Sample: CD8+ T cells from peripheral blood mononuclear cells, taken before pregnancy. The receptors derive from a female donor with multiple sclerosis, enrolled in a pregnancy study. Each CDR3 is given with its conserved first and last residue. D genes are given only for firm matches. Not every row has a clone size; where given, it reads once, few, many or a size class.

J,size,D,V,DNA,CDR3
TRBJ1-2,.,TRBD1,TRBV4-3,TGCGCCAGCAGCCCTTTCCTGACAGGGACCAACTATGGCTACACCTTC,CASSPFLTGTNYGYTF
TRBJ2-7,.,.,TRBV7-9,TGTGCCAGCAGCCACAGGGAATACGAGCAGTACTTC,CASSHREYEQYF
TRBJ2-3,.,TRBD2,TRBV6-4,TGTGCCAGCAGTGTGGAAGCGGGGGGTTCGGATACGCAGTATTTT,CASSVEAGGSDTQYF
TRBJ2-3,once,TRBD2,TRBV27,TGTGCCAGCAGTTTAGGTACTAGCGGGGGTAGCACAGATACGCAGTATTTT,CASSLGTSGGSTDTQYF
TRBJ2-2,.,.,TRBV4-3,TGCGCCAGCAGCCTCAGACTTGCCGGGGAGCTGTTTTTT,CASSLRLAGELFF
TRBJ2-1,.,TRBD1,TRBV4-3,TGCGCCAGCAGCCAAGACGGACAGGGCCCTTACAATGAGCAGTTCTTC,CASSQDGQGPYNEQFF
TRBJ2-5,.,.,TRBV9,TGTGCCAGCAGCCCCTGGGCTAGCCAGACTCAAGAGACCCAGTACTTC,CASSPWASQTQETQYF
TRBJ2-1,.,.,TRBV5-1,TGCGCCAGCAGCTTGGCGGGTAGGTTGAGCGATGAGCAGTTCTTC,CASSLAGRLSDEQFF
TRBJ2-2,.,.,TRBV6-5,TGTGCCAGCAGTTACTCGCCACTAACCGGGGAGCTGTTTTTT,CASSYSPLTGELFF
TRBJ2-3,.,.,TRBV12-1,TGTGCCAGCAGCCTCAGAGTAGCGGGGGGGCCAGATACGCAGTATTTT,CASSLRVAGGPDTQYF
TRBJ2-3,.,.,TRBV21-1,TGTGCCAGATTAGGCACAGATACGCAGTATTTT,CARLGTDTQYF
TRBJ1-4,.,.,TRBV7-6,TGTGCCAGCAGCTTAAGGTGGGGAGAAAGGGAAAAACTGTTTTTT,CASSLRWGEREKLFF
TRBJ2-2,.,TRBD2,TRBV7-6,TGTGCCAGCAGCTCCCCCGGGGGGGCGCATGTGAGAGGGACCGGGGAGCTGTTTTTT,CASSSPGGAHVRGTGELFF
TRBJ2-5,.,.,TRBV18,TGTGCCAGCTCACTAGAAACAGGAGAGACCCAGTACTTC,CASSLETGETQYF
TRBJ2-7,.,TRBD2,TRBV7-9,TGTGCCAGCAGCTACGGGACTAGCGGGGGGACTTACGAGCAGTACTTC,CASSYGTSGGTYEQYF
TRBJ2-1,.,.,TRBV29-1,TGCAGCGTCGATCGGGGAGACTCCTACAATGAGCAGTTCTTC,CSVDRGDSYNEQFF